Each of the 5 T cell receptor beta chains below was sequenced from the same sample in a study of STAT5B mutations in CD4+ large granular lymphocyte leukemia. Profiled with immunoSEQ multiplex PCR; TCRdb holds only in-frame clones, not every one. The repertoire has 23,000 or so clones, approximately 71% of them found once; the top ten carry less than 5%. Sequenced input: CD4+ T cells from blood buffy coats. The receptors originated from a human donor in good health.

There are a few counts of this clone. The rearrangement joins TRBV30 to TRBJ1-5; no clear D. V lost 0 bases and J 7 bases, leaving 16 bases between the germline ends. Germline V CDR1 and CDR2: GTSNPN, SVGIG (reference sequence). CDR3 length: 15 amino acids. CDR3 residues: CAWSVDEGKAQPQHF. The CDR3 DNA reads as TGTGCCTGGAGTGTTGATGAGGGTAAGGCGCAGCCCCAGCATTTT.

This chain joins TRBV4-1 and TRBJ1-1; 9 nucleotides agree with TRBD1. Per germline, CDR1 MGHRA and CDR2 YSYEKL. CDR3 length: 14 residues. V lost 5 bases and J lost 5; bases outside the gene matches: 6. CDR3 residues: CASSSGQGRTEAFF. CDR3 sequence (DNA): TGCGCCAGCAGCTCCGGACAGGGGAGAACTGAAGCTTTCTTT.

The genes are TRBV27 and TRBJ2-3; a possible D gene is TRBD1 (6 bases). CDR1 and CDR2 from the germline V gene are MNHEY and SMNVEV (reference sequence). The CDR3 runs to 17 residues. Trimming shortened V by 0 bases and J by 3 bases, and 16 bases separated the two germline ends. CDR3 DNA sequence: TGTGCCAGCAGTTTATCTGCCGGACAGCGGACTACAGATACGCAGTATTTT. This sequence encodes CASSLSAGQRTTDTQYF.

This clone was seen a handful of times. V usage is TRBV10-3 and J usage is TRBJ1-1; no clear D gene. Germline assignment: CDR1 ENHRY and CDR2 SYGVKD. Trimming cost V 7 bases and J 2 bases, with 8 bases left between them. This CDR3 spans 12 amino acids. The CDR3 sequence: CAIMTHNTEAFF. DNA for the CDR3: TGTGCCATCATGACCCATAACACTGAAGCTTTCTTT.

This chain uses TRBV18 with TRBJ2-7, with unresolved D. CDR1 and CDR2 (germline): KGHSH, LQKENI. The V gene lost 6 bases and the J gene lost 5 bases, with 11 bases spanning the gap. The CDR3 has 12 amino acids. CDR3 in DNA: TGTGCCAGCTCGCCTTCCAAAAACGAGCAGTACTTC. It is translated as CASSPSKNEQYF.